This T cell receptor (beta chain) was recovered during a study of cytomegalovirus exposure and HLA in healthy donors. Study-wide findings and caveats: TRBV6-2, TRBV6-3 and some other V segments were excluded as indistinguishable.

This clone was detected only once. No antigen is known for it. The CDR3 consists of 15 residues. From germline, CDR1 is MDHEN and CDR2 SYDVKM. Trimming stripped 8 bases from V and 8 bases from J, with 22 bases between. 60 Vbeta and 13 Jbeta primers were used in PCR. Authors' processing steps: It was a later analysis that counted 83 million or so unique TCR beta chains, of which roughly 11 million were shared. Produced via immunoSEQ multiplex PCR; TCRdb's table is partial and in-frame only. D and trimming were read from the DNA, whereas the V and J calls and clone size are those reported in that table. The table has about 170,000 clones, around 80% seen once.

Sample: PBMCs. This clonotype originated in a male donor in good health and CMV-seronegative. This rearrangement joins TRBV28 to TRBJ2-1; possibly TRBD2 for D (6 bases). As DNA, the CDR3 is TGTGCCAGCGAAGGGGCTTGGGGGGAGTTCTATGAGCAGTTCTTC. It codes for CASEGAWGEFYEQFF.